This T cell receptor beta chain is drawn from a study of response to subunit inactivated influenza vaccine. This clonotype was counted a few times. The J segment lost 8 bases and the V segment lost 6 bases, leaving 7 bases of the junction unmatched. Germline-derived CDR1 and CDR2 are SQVTM and ANQGSEA. This CDR3 is built from 12 residues. TCRdb reanalysed the RT-PCR reads using MiXCR and keeps one entry per CDR3 protein. The sample holds about 540,000 distinct CDR3 sequences; under 25% are singletons and the top ten take 2.5% to 3%. This sample also appeared in a second study, on T cells expressing NK-cell markers. Per that paper: Template switching by 5'RACE with UMIs generated the TCR beta cDNA. In several experiments, sorting was restricted to alpha-beta TCR T cells by an anti-gamma-delta TCR antibody. Top CD8+ clonotypes included the dominant CD3+CD56+NKG2C+ clonotypes in several donors. One observes that, in a handful of donors, these clonotypes were also the leading ones within the CD3+CD56-NKG2C+ fraction. Expanded NKG2C+ T cell clones had unclear HCMV specificity.

This receptor was obtained from a man aged 45 to 65 who received an inactivated influenza vaccine. The sample was CD4+ T cells sorted from PBMCs, taken roughly 12 days after vaccination. The chain joins TRBV29-1 to TRBJ1-2; 9 nucleotides align to TRBD1. The CDR3 nucleotides read TGCAGCGTGGACAGGGACAGGGACGGCTACACCTTC. Its protein product is CSVDRDRDGYTF.